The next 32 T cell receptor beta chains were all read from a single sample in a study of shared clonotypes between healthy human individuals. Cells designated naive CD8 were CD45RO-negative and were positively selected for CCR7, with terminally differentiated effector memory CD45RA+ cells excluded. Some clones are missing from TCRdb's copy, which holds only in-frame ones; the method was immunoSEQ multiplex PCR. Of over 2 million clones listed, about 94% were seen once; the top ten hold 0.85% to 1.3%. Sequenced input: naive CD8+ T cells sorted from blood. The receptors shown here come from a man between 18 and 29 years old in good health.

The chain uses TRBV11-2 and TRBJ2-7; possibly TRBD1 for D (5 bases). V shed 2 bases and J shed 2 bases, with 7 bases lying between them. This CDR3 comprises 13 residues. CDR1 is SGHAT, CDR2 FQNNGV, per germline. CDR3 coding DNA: TGTGCCAGCAGCTTATCGGACACCTACGAGCAGTACTTC. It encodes CASSLSDTYEQYF.

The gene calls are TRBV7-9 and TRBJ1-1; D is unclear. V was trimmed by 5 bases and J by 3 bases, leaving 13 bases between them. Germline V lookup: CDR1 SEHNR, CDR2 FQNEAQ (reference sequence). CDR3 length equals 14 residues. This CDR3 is CASSDPTEDTEAFF. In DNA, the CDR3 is TGTGCCAGCAGCGACCCAACCGAGGACACTGAAGCTTTCTTT.

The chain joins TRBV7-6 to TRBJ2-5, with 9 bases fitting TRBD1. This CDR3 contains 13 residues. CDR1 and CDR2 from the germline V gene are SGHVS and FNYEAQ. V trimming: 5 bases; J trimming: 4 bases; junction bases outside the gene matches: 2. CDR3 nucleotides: TGTGCCAGCAGCGGGACAGGGACAGAGACCCAGTACTTC. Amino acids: CASSGTGTETQYF.

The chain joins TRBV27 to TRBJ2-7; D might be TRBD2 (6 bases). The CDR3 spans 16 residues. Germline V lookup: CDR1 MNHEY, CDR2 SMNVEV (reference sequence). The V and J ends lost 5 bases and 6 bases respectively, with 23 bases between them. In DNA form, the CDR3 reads TGTGCCAGCAGTCCATCCCTAGGGCCGAGGGGACTCGAGCAGTACTTC. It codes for CASSPSLGPRGLEQYF.

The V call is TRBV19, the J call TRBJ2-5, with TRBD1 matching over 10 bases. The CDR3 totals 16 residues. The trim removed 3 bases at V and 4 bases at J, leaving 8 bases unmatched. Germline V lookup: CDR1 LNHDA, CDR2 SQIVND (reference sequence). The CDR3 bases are TGTGCCAGTAGTATCGTCGGACAGGGGGGTCGAGAGACCCAGTACTTC. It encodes CASSIVGQGGRETQYF. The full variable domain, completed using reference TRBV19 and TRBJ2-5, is DGGITQSPKYLFRKEGQNVTLSCEQNLNHDAMYWYRQDPGQGLRLIYYSQIVNDFQKGDIAEGYSVSREKKESFPLTVTSAQKNPTAFYLCASSIVGQGGRETQYFGPGTRLLVL.

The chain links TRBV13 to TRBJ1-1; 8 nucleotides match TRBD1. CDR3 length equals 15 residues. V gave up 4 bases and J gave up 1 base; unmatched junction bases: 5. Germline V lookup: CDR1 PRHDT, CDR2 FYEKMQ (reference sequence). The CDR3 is CASSSAGTGNTEAFF. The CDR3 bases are TGTGCCAGCAGCTCTGCCGGGACAGGGAACACTGAAGCTTTCTTT.

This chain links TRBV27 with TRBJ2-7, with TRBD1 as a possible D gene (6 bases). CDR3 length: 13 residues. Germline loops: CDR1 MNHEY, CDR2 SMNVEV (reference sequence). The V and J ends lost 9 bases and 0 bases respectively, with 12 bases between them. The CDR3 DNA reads TGTGCCAGTCGACAGGAAAGCTCCTACGAGCAGTACTTC. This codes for CASRQESSYEQYF.

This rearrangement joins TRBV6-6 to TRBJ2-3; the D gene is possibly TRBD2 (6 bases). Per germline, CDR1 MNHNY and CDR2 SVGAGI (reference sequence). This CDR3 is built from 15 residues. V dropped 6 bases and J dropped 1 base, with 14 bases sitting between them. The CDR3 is CASRSSGGGTDTQYF. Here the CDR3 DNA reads TGTGCCAGCAGAAGTAGCGGTGGGGGCACAGATACGCAGTATTTT.

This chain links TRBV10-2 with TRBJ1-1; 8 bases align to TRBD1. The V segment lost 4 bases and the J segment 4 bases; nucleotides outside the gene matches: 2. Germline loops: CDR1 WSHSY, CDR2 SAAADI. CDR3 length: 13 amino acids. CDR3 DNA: TGCGCCAGCAGTGCCACAGGGGGCACTGAAGCTTTCTTT. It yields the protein CASSATGGTEAFF.

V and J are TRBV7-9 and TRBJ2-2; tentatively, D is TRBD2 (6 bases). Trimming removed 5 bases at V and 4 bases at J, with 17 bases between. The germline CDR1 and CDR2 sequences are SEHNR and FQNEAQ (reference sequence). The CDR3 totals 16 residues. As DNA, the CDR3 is TGTGCCAGCAGCAACCCCGTCGGACTATCCACCGGGGAGCTGTTTTTT. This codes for CASSNPVGLSTGELFF.

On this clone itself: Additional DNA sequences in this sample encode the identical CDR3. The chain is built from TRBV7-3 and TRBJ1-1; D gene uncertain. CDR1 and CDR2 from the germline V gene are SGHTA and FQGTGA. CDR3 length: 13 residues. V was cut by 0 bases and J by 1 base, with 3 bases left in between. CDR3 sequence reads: CASSLTENTEAFF. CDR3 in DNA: TGTGCCAGCAGCTTAACGGAGAACACTGAAGCTTTCTTT.

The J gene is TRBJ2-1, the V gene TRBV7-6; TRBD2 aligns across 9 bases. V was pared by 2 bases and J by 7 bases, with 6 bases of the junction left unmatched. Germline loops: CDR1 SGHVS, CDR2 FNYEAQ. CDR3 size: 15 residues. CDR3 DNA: TGTGCCAGCAGCTTAAATAGCGGGAGAGGAAATGAGCAGTTCTTC. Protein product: CASSLNSGRGNEQFF.

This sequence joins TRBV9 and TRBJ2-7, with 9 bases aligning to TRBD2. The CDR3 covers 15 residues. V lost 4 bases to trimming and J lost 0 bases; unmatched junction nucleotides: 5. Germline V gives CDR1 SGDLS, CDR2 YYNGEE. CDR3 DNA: TGTGCCAGCAGCTTTGCGGGGGGGACCTCCTACGAGCAGTACTTC. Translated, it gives CASSFAGGTSYEQYF.

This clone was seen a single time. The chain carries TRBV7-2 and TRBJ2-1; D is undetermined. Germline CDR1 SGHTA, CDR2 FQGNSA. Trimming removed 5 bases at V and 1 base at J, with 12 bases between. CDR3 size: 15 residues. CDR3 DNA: TGTGCCAGCAGCCGATATCCCGGATCCTACAATGAGCAGTTCTTC. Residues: CASSRYPGSYNEQFF.

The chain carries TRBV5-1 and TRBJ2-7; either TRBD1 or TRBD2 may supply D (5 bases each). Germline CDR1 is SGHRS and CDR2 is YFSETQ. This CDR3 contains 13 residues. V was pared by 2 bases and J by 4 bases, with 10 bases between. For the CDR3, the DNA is TGCGCCAGCAGCTTCGGGGCAAGATACGAGCAGTACTTC. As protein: CASSFGARYEQYF.

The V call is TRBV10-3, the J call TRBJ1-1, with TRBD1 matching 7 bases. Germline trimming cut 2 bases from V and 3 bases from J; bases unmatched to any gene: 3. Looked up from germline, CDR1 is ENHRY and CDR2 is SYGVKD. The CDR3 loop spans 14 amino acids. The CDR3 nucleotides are TGTGCCATCAGTGAGGGGCAGGGGGACACTGAAGCTTTCTTT. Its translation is CAISEGQGDTEAFF.

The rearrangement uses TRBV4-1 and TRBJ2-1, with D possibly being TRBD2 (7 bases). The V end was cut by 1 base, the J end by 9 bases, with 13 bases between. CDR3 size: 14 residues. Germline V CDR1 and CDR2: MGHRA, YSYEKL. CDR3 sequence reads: CASSQVGEGGEQFF. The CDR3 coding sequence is TGCGCCAGCAGCCAAGTGGGGGAGGGGGGTGAGCAGTTCTTC.

In DNA form, the CDR3 reads TGTGCCAGCAGCTCCGGGACAGGGCCAGATACGCAGTATTTT. Translation gives CASSSGTGPDTQYF. V usage is TRBV5-4 and J usage is TRBJ2-3; 9 positions agree with TRBD1. CDR1 SGHNT and CDR2 YYREEE come from the germline V gene (reference sequence). CDR3 length equals 14 residues. V gave up 3 bases and J gave up 4 bases; unmatched junction bases: 3.

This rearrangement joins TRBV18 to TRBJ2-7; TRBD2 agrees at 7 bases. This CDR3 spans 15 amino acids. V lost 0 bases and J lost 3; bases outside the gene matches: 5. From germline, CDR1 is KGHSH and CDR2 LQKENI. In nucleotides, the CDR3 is TGTGCCAGCTCACCACCTAGCGGGTTGGGCTACGAGCAGTACTTC. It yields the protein CASSPPSGLGYEQYF.

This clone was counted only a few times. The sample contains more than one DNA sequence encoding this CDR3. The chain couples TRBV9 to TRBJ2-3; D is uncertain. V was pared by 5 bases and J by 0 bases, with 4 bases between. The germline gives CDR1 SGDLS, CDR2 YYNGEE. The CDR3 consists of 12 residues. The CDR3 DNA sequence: TGTGCCAGCAGTGTTAGCACAGATACGCAGTATTTT. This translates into CASSVSTDTQYF.

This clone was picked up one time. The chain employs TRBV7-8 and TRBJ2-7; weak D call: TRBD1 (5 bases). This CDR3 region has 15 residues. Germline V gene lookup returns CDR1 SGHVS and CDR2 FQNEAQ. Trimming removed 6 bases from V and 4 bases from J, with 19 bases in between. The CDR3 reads CASSTVGHSLYEQYF. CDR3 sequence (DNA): TGTGCCAGCAGTACCGTGGGGCATTCCCTTTACGAGCAGTACTTC.

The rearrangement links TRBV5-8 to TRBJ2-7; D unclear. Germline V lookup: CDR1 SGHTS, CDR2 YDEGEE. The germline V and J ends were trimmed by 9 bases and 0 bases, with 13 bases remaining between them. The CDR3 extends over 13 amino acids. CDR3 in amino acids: CATSVRSSYEQYF. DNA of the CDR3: TGTGCCACCTCCGTCCGAAGCTCCTACGAGCAGTACTTC.

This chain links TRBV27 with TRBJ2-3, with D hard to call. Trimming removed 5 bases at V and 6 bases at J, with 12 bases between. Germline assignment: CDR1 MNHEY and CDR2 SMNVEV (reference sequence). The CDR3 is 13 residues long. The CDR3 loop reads CASSLRLHDTQYF. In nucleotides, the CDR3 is TGTGCCAGCAGTCTAAGACTCCACGATACGCAGTATTTT.

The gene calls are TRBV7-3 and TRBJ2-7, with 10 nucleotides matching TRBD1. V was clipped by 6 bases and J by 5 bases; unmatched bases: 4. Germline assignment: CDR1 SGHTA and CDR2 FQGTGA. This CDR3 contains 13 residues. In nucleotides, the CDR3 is TGTGCCAGCAGTCAGACAGGGGGCGACGAGCAGTACTTC. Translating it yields CASSQTGGDEQYF. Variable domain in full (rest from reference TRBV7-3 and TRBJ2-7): GAGVSQTPSNKVTEKGKYVELRCDPISGHTALYWYRQSLGQGPEFLIYFQGTGAADDSGLPNDRFFAVRPEGSVSTLKIQRTERGDSAVYLCASSQTGGDEQYFGPGTRLTVT.

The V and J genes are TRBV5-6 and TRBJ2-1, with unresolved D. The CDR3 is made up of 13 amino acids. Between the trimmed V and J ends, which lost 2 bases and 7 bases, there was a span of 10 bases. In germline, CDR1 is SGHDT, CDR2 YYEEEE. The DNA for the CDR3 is TGTGCCAGCAGCTTTCAAGAAGCAAATGAGCAGTTCTTC. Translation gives CASSFQEANEQFF.

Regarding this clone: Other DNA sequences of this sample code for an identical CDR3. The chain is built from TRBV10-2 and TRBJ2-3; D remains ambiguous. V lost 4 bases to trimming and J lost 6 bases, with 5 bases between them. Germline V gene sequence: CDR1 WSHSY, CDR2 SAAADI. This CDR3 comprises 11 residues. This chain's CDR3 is CASSVPDTQYF. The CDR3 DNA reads TGCGCCAGCAGTGTTCCCGATACGCAGTATTTT.

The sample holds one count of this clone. The CDR3 sequence is CASSPMTGLSGNTIYF. The CDR3 region has the DNA TGTGCCAGCAGCCCAATGACAGGCCTCTCTGGAAACACCATATATTTT. This chain connects TRBV7-8 to TRBJ1-3; D is perhaps TRBD1 (6 bases). Germline V gene lookup returns CDR1 SGHVS and CDR2 FQNEAQ. Trimming removed 5 bases at V and 0 bases at J, with 14 bases between. The CDR3 contains 16 residues.

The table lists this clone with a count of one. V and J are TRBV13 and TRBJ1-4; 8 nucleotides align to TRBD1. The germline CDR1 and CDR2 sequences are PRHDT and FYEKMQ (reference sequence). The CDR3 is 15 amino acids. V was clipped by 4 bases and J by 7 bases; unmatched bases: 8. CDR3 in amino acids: CASSSTGTGLEKLFF. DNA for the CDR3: TGTGCCAGCAGCTCTACCGGGACAGGCCTTGAAAAACTGTTTTTT.

The CDR3 DNA reads TGTGCCAGCAGCTACCCCGGTCCAAGACGGGGTGGGGCCACTGAAGCTTTCTTT. This codes for CASSYPGPRRGGATEAFF. V and J are TRBV14 and TRBJ1-1, with D possibly matching TRBD1 (5 bases). Trimming left V 5 bases short and J 4 bases short, with 26 bases between. Germline V gene lookup returns CDR1 SGHDN and CDR2 FVKESK. The CDR3 is 18 residues long.

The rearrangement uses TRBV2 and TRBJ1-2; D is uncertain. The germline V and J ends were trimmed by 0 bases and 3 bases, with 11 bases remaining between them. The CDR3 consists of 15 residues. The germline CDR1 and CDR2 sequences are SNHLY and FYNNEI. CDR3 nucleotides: TGTGCCAGCAGTGAAGCTAAAGGAGCCGACTATGGCTACACCTTC. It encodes CASSEAKGADYGYTF.

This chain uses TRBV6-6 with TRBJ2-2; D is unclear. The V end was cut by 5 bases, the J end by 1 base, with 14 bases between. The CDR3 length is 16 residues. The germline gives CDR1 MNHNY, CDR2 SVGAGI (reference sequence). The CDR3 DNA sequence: TGTGCCAGCAGTCCCGATTGGACGGGGAACACCGGGGAGCTGTTTTTT. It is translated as CASSPDWTGNTGELFF.

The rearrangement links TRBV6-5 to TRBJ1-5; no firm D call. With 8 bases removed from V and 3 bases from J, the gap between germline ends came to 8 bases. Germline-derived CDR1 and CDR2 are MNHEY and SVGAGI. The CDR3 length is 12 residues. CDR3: CASPTLNQPQHF. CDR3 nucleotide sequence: TGTGCCAGCCCTACACTCAATCAGCCCCAGCATTTT.